This TCR beta chain was captured in a study of blood T cell repertoires in COVID-19. Across the study: T cells, B-cell-depleted T cells, or PBMCs supplied cDNA or gDNA.

Here immunoSEQ multiplex PCR was the method, and the copy in TCRdb shows in-frame clones only, minus some. The sample records 200,000 to 250,000 clones, approximately 86% being singletons. Germline V gene data show CDR1 as MNHEY and CDR2 as SVGAGI. V shed 8 bases, J shed 6 bases, and the junction held 10 bases outside the gene matches. The CDR3 is made up of 14 amino acids. The specimen sequenced was peripheral blood. The TCR sequence derives from a woman aged 70-85 years with active or convalescent COVID-19. The gene calls are TRBV6-5 and TRBJ2-1; 7 bases align to TRBD2. Here the CDR3 DNA reads TGTGCCAGCGGGGAGGGCCTGAAAGGCAATGAGCAGTTCTTC. The encoded protein is CASGEGLKGNEQFF.